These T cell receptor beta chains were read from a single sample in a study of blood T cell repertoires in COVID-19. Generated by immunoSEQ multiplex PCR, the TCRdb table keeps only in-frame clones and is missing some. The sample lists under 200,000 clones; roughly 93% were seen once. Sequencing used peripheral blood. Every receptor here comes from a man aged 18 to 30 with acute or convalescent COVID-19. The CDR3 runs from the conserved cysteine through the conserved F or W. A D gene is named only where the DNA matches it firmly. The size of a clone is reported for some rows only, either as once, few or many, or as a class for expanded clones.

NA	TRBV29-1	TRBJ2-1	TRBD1	CSVQRGQGNGEQFF	TGCAGCGTTCAAAGGGGACAGGGGAATGGTGAGCAGTTCTTC
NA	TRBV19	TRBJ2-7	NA	CASSIQATSYEQYF	TGTGCCAGTAGTATACAGGCAACCTCCTACGAGCAGTACTTC
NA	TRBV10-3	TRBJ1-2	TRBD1	CAISEPTGGRDYGYTF	TGTGCCATCAGTGAGCCGACAGGGGGCCGAGACTATGGCTACACCTTC
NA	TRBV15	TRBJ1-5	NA	CATSRVGFQGQHF	TGTGCCACCAGCAGAGTGGGGTTTCAGGGCCAGCATTTT
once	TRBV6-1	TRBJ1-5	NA	CASTERGNQPQHF	TGTGCCAGCACAGAGAGGGGGAATCAGCCCCAGCATTTT
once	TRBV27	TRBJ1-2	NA	CGGYGYTF	TGTGGAGGCTATGGCTACACCTTC
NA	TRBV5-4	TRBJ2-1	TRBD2	CASSLGGLAGNNEQFF	TGTGCCAGCAGCTTGGGCGGGCTAGCGGGGAACAATGAGCAGTTCTTC
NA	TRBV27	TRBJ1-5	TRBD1	CASSWKQGNQPQHF	TGTGCCAGCAGTTGGAAACAGGGGAATCAGCCCCAGCATTTT
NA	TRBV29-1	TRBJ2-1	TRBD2	CSVLAGGYYNEQFF	TGCAGCGTGTTGGCGGGGGGCTATTACAATGAGCAGTTCTTC
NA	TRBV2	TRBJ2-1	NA	CASSLFGEQFF	TGTGCCAGCAGCCTCTTCGGTGAGCAGTTCTTC
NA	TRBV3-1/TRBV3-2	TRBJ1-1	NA	CASSPPVGVAEAFF	TGTGCCAGCAGCCCCCCAGTCGGGGTGGCTGAAGCTTTCTTT
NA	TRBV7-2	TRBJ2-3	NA	CASSPGLHTDTQYF	TGTGCCAGCAGCCCGGGACTTCACACAGATACGCAGTATTTT
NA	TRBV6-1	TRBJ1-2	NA	CASSEAGRGGYTF	TGTGCCAGCAGTGAAGCAGGGAGGGGCGGCTACACCTTC
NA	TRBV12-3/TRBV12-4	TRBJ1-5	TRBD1	CASSNRGQPQHF	TGTGCCAGCAGTAACAGGGGTCAGCCCCAGCATTTT
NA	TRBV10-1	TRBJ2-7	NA	CASSGPGAYEQYF	TGCGCCAGCAGTGGTCCCGGTGCCTACGAGCAGTACTTC
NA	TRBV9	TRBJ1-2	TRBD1	CASSVEGAWYGYTF	TGTGCCAGCAGCGTAGAGGGGGCATGGTATGGCTACACCTTC
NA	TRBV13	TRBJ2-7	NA	CASSCRECEQYF	TGTGCCAGCAGCTGTCGGGAGTGCGAGCAGTACTTC